Presented here are 17 T cell receptor beta chains from one specimen sequenced in a study of cytotoxic CD8 clonotypes in ibrutinib-treated CLL. Here immunoSEQ multiplex PCR was the method, and the copy in TCRdb shows in-frame clones only, minus some. The sample has 110,000 to 150,000 clones, about 78% seen once. Sample: PBMCs, taken after 24 months of ibrutinib treatment. Receptors were obtained from a human donor with chronic lymphocytic leukemia.

This sequence joins TRBV11-3 and TRBJ1-3; D unresolved. The germline V gene encodes CDR1 SGHNT and CDR2 YENEEA. The CDR3 is 13 amino acids. The ends were cut back, 5 bases at V and 2 bases at J, with 7 bases in the middle. This CDR3 is CASSLTAGNTIYF. The DNA of the CDR3 is TGTGCCAGCAGCCTAACAGCTGGAAACACCATATATTTT. Filled out from reference TRBV11-3 and TRBJ1-3, the complete variable domain reads EAGVVQSPRYKIIEKKQPVAFWCNPISGHNTLYWYLQNLGQGPELLIRYENEEAVDDSQLPKDRFSAERLKGVDSTLKIQPAELGDSAVYLCASSLTAGNTIYFGEGSWLTVV.

The chain uses TRBV5-1 and TRBJ2-1; 9 bases line up with TRBD2. J lost 5 bases, V lost 9 bases, and 12 bases had no gene match. The CDR3 has 15 residues. Germline values: CDR1 SGHRS, CDR2 YFSETQ. The CDR3 protein is CATTPGTSRHNEQFF. In DNA form, the CDR3 reads TGCGCCACCACCCCCGGGACTAGCCGACACAATGAGCAGTTCTTC. Drawing the rest from reference TRBV5-1 and TRBJ2-1, the complete variable domain is KAGVTQTPRYLIKTRGQQVTLSCSPISGHRSVSWYQQTPGQGLQFLFEYFSETQRNKGNFPGRFSGRQFSNSRSEMNVSTLELGDSALYLCATTPGTSRHNEQFFGPGTRLTVL.

The chain joins TRBV10-3 to TRBJ1-1; the D is unclear. From germline, CDR1 is ENHRY and CDR2 SYGVKD. V was trimmed by 5 bases and J by 4 bases, leaving 11 bases between them. The CDR3 runs to 13 residues. The CDR3 loop reads CAISPTDTTEAFF. Written as DNA, the CDR3 is TGTGCCATCAGTCCCACCGATACCACTGAAGCTTTCTTT.

This clone was seen repeatedly, ten times or more. Written as DNA, the CDR3 is TGTGCCAGCAGTTACCGGGGGCTCGGCTACACCTTC. Protein product: CASSYRGLGYTF. The chain joins TRBV6-5 to TRBJ1-2; D might be TRBD1 (6 bases). Germline CDR1 MNHEY, CDR2 SVGAGI. V gave up 2 bases and J gave up 8 bases, with 9 bases separating them. This CDR3 region has 12 residues.

This clone was recorded once. J is TRBJ2-1 and V is TRBV20-1; perhaps TRBD1 as D (5 bases). The CDR3 is made up of 11 amino acids. The germline CDR1 and CDR2 sequences are DFQATT and SNEGSKA (reference sequence). The CDR3 region has the DNA TGCAGAGCGACAGCCTACAATGAGCAGTTCTTC. This codes for CRATAYNEQFF.

This rearrangement joins TRBV9 to TRBJ2-6; tentative D call: TRBD1 (6 bases). There are 14 residues in the CDR3. The germline V and J ends were trimmed by 3 bases and 9 bases, with 13 bases remaining between them. Germline V gene sequence: CDR1 SGDLS, CDR2 YYNGEE. CDR3 loop: CASSAGQGFNVLTF. The CDR3 DNA follows: TGTGCCAGCAGCGCCGGGCAGGGGTTCAACGTCCTGACTTTC.

This clone appeared a few times. The chain links TRBV6-5 to TRBJ2-4, with 8 positions matching TRBD2. Germline loops: CDR1 MNHEY, CDR2 SVGAGI. The CDR3 covers 13 residues. After removal of 7 bases from V and 9 bases from J, the junction contained 8 bases not matched to a gene. The DNA of the CDR3 is TGTGCCAGCACCGTCCGGGGGGGCAGCATTCAGTACTTC. Translating gives CASTVRGGSIQYF.

The chain uses TRBV28 and TRBJ2-7; D is uncertain. Germline V gives CDR1 MDHEN, CDR2 SYDVKM. The ends were cut back, 8 bases at V and 3 bases at J, with 11 bases in the middle. The CDR3 extends over 12 amino acids. The CDR3 here is CASAIPGYEQYF. CDR3 sequence (DNA): TGTGCCAGCGCAATCCCGGGCTACGAGCAGTACTTC.

The chain couples TRBV18 to TRBJ2-2, with 11 bases aligning to TRBD1. CDR3 length equals 15 residues. Germline CDR1 reads KGHSH; CDR2 reads LQKENI. Trimming at V came to 6 bases and at J to 4 bases, leaving 4 bases not matched to a gene. The CDR3 region is CASSPGTGGTGELFF. The CDR3 nucleotides read TGTGCCAGCTCCCCCGGGACAGGGGGCACCGGGGAGCTGTTTTTT.

J is TRBJ1-2 and V is TRBV5-1, with D uncertain. CDR3 size: 14 residues. Germline values: CDR1 SGHRS, CDR2 YFSETQ. Trimming stripped 0 bases from V and 7 bases from J, with 13 bases between. The CDR3 nucleotides are TGCGCCAGCAGCTTGGTTTGGGCAGAGGCTGGCTACACCTTC. Translated: CASSLVWAEAGYTF.

This sequence joins TRBV7-2 and TRBJ2-5, with D maybe TRBD2 (6 bases). This CDR3 is built from 14 residues. Trimming left V 1 base short and J 4 bases short, with 10 bases between. CDR1 and CDR2 (germline): SGHTA, FQGNSA. The DNA of the CDR3 is TGTGCCAGCAGCTTAGTGGGGGAGGCAGAGACCCAGTACTTC. Translated, it gives CASSLVGEAETQYF.

The chain recombines TRBV6-5 with TRBJ2-4; D is uncertain. There are 13 residues in the CDR3. Trimming removed 7 bases from V and 8 bases from J, with 15 bases in between. CDR1 is MNHEY and CDR2 is SVGAGI in the germline V gene. The CDR3 reads CASTGPGRHIQYF. As DNA, the CDR3 is TGTGCCAGCACCGGTCCCGGGCGGCACATTCAGTACTTC.

The rearrangement joins TRBV20-1 to TRBJ1-2, with 7 bases that match TRBD1. Germline loops: CDR1 DFQATT, CDR2 SNEGSKA (reference sequence). This CDR3 has 10 residues. V lost 5 bases, J lost 8 bases, and 2 bases stayed unmatched. CDR3 DNA sequence: TGCAGTGCTCACAGGGGCGGCTACACCTTC. Encoded protein: CSAHRGGYTF.

The genes are TRBV7-3 and TRBJ2-6; D is unresolved. The CDR3 covers 15 residues. V lost 5 bases and J 0 bases, leaving 8 bases between the germline ends. The germline V gene encodes CDR1 SGHTA and CDR2 FQGTGA. The CDR3 protein is CASSPPSSGANVLTF. The CDR3 DNA reads as TGTGCCAGCAGCCCCCCCAGCTCTGGGGCCAACGTCCTGACTTTC. The full variable domain, completed using reference TRBV7-3 and TRBJ2-6, is GAGVSQTPSNKVTEKGKYVELRCDPISGHTALYWYRQSLGQGPEFLIYFQGTGAADDSGLPNDRFFAVRPEGSVSTLKIQRTERGDSAVYLCASSPPSSGANVLTFGAGSRLTVL.

In DNA, the CDR3 is TGTGCCAGCAGCCTGGACAGGAGTTGGACCGGGGAGCTGTTTTTT. It codes for CASSLDRSWTGELFF. The chain couples TRBV7-9 to TRBJ2-2; TRBD1 matches 7 bases. Trimming at V came to 5 bases and at J to 5 bases, leaving 8 bases not matched to a gene. In germline, CDR1 is SEHNR, CDR2 FQNEAQ (reference sequence). There are 15 residues in the CDR3.

The J gene is TRBJ1-5, the V gene TRBV5-6; D unclear. Germline V gene lookup returns CDR1 SGHDT and CDR2 YYEEEE. The CDR3 contains 13 residues. V lost 3 bases to trimming and J lost 4 bases, with 8 bases between them. CDR3: CASSSRRNQPQHF. The CDR3 region has the DNA TGTGCCAGCAGCTCCAGACGTAATCAGCCCCAGCATTTT.

The V call is TRBV7-2, the J call TRBJ2-3, with a tentative D call TRBD1 (5 bases). Deletions cut 5 bases from V and 6 bases from J, with 15 bases between. The CDR3 consists of 14 residues. Germline V gene sequence: CDR1 SGHTA, CDR2 FQGNSA. As DNA, the CDR3 is TGTGCCAGCAGCCGGGCCCTAGGGGCGGATACGCAGTATTTT. This encodes CASSRALGADTQYF.